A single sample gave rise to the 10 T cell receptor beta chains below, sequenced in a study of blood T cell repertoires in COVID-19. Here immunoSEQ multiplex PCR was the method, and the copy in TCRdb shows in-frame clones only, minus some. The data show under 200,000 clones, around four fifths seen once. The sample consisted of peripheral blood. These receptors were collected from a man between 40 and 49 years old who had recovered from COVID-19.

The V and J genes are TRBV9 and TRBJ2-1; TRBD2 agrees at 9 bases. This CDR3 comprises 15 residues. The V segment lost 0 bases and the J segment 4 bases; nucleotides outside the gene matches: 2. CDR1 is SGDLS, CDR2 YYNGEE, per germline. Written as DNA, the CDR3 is TGTGCCAGCAGCGTAGTTACTAGCGGGTACAATGAGCAGTTCTTC. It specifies CASSVVTSGYNEQFF.

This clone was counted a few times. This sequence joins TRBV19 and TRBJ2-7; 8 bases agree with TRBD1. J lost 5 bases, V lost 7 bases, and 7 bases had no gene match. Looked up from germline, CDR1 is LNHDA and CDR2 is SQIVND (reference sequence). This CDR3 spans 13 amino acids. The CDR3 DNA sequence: TGTGCCAGTAAAGACCAGGGGGCCGACGAGCAGTACTTC. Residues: CASKDQGADEQYF.

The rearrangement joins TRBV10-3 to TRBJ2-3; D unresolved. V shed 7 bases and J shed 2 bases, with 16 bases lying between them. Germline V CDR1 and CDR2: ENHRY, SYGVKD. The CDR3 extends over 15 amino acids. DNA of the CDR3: TGTGCCATCAACCTAGGCGGTCCAAACACAGATACGCAGTATTTT. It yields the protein CAINLGGPNTDTQYF.

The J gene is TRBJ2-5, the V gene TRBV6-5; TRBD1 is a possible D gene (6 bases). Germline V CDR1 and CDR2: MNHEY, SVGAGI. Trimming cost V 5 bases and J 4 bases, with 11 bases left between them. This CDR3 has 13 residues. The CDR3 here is CASSTGFIETQYF. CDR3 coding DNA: TGTGCCAGCAGTACAGGGTTCATAGAGACCCAGTACTTC.

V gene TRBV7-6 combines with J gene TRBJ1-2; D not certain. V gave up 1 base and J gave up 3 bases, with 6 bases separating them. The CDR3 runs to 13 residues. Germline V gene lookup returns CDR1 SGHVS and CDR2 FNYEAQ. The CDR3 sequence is CASSLERDYGYTF. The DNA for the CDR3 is TGTGCCAGCAGCTTAGAGCGGGACTATGGCTACACCTTC.

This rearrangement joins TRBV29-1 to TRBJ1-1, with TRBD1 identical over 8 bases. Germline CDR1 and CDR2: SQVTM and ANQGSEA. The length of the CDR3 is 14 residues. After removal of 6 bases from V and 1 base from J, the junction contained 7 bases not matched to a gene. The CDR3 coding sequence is TGCAGCGTCCGGACAGGGCGGACGAACACTGAAGCTTTCTTT. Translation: CSVRTGRTNTEAFF.

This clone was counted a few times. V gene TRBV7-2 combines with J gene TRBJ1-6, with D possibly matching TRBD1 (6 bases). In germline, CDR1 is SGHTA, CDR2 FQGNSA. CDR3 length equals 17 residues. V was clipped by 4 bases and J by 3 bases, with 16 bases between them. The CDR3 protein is CASSSLQGSSYNSPLHF. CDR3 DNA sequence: TGTGCCAGCAGCTCCCTACAGGGATCCAGCTATAATTCACCCCTCCACTTT.

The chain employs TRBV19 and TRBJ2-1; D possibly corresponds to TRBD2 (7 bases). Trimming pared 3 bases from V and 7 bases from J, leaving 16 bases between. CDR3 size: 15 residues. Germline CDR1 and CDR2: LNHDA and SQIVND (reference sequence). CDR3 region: CASSILEGGANEQFF. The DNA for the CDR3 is TGTGCCAGTAGTATTCTCGAGGGGGGGGCGAATGAGCAGTTCTTC.

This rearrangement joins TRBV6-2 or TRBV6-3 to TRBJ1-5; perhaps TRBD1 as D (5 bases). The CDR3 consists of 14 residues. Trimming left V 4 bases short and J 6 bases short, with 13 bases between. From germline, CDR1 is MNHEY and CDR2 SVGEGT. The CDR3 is CASSWQGGLQPQHF. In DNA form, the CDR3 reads TGTGCCAGCAGTTGGCAGGGTGGCCTTCAGCCCCAGCATTTT.

The DNA for the CDR3 is TGTGCCTCTAATCAGGGGTTTAACTATGGCTACACCTTC. Translation: CASNQGFNYGYTF. V usage is TRBV30 and J usage is TRBJ1-2; D possibly corresponds to TRBD1 (6 bases). This CDR3 is built from 13 residues. V dropped 7 bases and J dropped 1 base, with 13 bases sitting between them. CDR1 and CDR2 from the germline V gene are GTSNPN and SVGIG (reference sequence).